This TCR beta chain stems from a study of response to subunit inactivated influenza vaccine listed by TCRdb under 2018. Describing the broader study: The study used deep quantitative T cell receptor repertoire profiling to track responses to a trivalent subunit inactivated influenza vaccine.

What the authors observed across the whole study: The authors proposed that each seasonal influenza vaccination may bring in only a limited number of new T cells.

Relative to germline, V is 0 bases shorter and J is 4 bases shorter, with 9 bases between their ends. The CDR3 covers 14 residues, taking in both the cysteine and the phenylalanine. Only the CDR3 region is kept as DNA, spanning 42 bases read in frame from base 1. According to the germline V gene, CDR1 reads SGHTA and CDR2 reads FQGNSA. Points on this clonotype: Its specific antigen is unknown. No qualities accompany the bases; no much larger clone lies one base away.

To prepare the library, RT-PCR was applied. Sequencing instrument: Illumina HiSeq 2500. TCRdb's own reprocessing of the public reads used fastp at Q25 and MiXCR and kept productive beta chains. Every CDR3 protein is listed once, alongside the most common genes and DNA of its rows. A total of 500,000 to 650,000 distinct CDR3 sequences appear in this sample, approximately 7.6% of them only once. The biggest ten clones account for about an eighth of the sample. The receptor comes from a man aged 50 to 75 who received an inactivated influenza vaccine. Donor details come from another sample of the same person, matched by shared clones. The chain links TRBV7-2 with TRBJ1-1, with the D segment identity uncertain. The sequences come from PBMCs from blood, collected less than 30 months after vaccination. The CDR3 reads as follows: CASSLAQTPTEAFF. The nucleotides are TGTGCCAGCAGCTTAGCGCAGACCCCCACTGAAGCTTTCTTT. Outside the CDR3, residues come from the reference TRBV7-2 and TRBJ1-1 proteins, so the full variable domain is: GAGVSQSPSNKVTEKGKDVELRCDPISGHTALYWYRQSLGQGLEFLIYFQGNSAPDKSGLPSDRFSAERTGGSVSTLTIQRTQQEDSAVYLCASSLAQTPTEAFFGQGTRLTVV.